The rows below give T cell receptor beta chains drawn from one sample of a study of identical twins. A single record per CDR3 protein comes from TCRdb applying MiXCR to the 5' RACE reads. The sample contains roughly 700,000 distinct CDR3 sequences, 8.6% of which appear only once. Another study also made use of these data, one on yellow fever vaccine responses in identical twins.

The sequencing sample was made of PBMCs. These receptors were obtained from a young woman in good health. CDR3s include the opening cysteine and the closing phenylalanine or tryptophan. The D gene is left open where the match is weak. Clone size appears in some rows only: once, few, many, or a class for an expanded clone.

TRBJ2-3 | many | - | TRBV29-1 | TGCAGCGTGAGGGGCGGGCGGACCACAGATACGCAGTATTTT | CSVRGGRTTDTQYF
TRBJ2-1 | - | TRBD1 | TRBV5-1 | TGCGCCAGCAGCTTGGGGACAGGGGTCAATGAGCAGTTCTTC | CASSLGTGVNEQFF
TRBJ1-2 | many | TRBD1 | TRBV12-3/TRBV12-4 | TGTGCCAGCACCGGACAGGGTTTCTTTGTAGGGTATGGCTACACCTTC | CASTGQGFFVGYGYTF
TRBJ2-6 | few | TRBD1 | TRBV7-9 | TGTGCCAGCAGCTTAGGGGACAGGGGGCCTGGGGCCAACGTCCTGACTTTC | CASSLGDRGPGANVLTF
TRBJ1-4 | - | - | TRBV2 | TGTGCCAGCGGAGGAGCTTTAAGAGAGAAACTGTTTTTT | CASGGALREKLFF
TRBJ2-7 | few | - | TRBV9 | TGTGCCAGCAGCGTAGCCGGGGGAAGCTCCTACGAGCAGTACTTC | CASSVAGGSSYEQYF
TRBJ1-6 | - | TRBD1 | TRBV9 | TGTGCCAGCAGTGAGACAGGGGCAAGTAATTCACCCCTCCACTTT | CASSETGASNSPLHF
TRBJ2-7 | many | TRBD2 | TRBV6-2/TRBV6-3 | TGTGCCAGCAGCTCGACTAGCGGGGCCTACGAGCAGTACTTC | CASSSTSGAYEQYF
TRBJ2-7 | - | TRBD2 | TRBV20-1 | TGCAGTGCTCGCACCCGGACTAGCGGGGGGCGAGAGCAGTACTTC | CSARTRTSGGREQYF
TRBJ2-5 | - | - | TRBV7-6 | TGTGCCAGCAGCTTAGAGGCTCGCCAAGAGACCCAGTACTTC | CASSLEARQETQYF
TRBJ2-7 | - | TRBD2 | TRBV7-9 | TGTGCCAGCAGCTCCCGGCTGAATCCGGGAGGCTACGAGCAGTACTTC | CASSSRLNPGGYEQYF
TRBJ1-4 | few | - | TRBV20-1 | TGCAGTGCTAGAGCCGGGATGGGTGAAAAACTGTTTTTT | CSARAGMGEKLFF
TRBJ2-3 | - | - | TRBV7-6 | TGTGCCAGCAGCCCCCGATGGGGTGGGAGTAACACAGATACGCAGTATTTT | CASSPRWGGSNTDTQYF
TRBJ2-1 | - | TRBD1 | TRBV19 | TGTGCCAGTAGTATAGGACAGGGATCAATCTACAATGAGCAGTTCTTC | CASSIGQGSIYNEQFF
TRBJ2-7 | few | - | TRBV28 | TGTGCCAGCAGCACTAGGTCGGGCCAGATATACGAGCAGTACTTC | CASSTRSGQIYEQYF
TRBJ2-1 | - | TRBD1 | TRBV10-3 | TGTGCCATCAGTGAGTTGGGACAGGGAGTGTCCTACAATGAGCAGTTCTTC | CAISELGQGVSYNEQFF
TRBJ2-1 | - | TRBD2 | TRBV20-1 | TGCAGTGCTAGAGCCGGCGGGAGCTCCTTCTACAATGAGCAGTTCTTC | CSARAGGSSFYNEQFF
TRBJ2-3 | - | - | TRBV2 | TGTGCCAGCAGACCGGGTCTAAGAAGAGATACGCAGTATTTT | CASRPGLRRDTQYF
TRBJ1-6 | - | TRBD1 | TRBV4-1 | TGCGCCAGCAGCCAAAGGACAGGAGACTATAATTCACCCCTCCACTTT | CASSQRTGDYNSPLHF
TRBJ2-5 | few | TRBD2 | TRBV5-1 | TGCGCCAGCACTAGCGGTACTACGGGGGAGACCCAGTACTTC | CASTSGTTGETQYF
TRBJ2-1 | - | TRBD2 | TRBV7-9 | TGTGCCAGCAGCTTCTTGTCTAGCGGGGGGAATGAGCAGTTCTTC | CASSFLSSGGNEQFF
TRBJ2-1 | few | - | TRBV5-6 | TGTGCCAGCAGCTTGGGTATGTACCCCCCCTACAATGAGCAGTTCTTC | CASSLGMYPPYNEQFF
TRBJ2-5 | few | - | TRBV4-3 | TGCGCCAGCAGCCCAGGGGGGATTCAAGAGACCCAGTACTTC | CASSPGGIQETQYF
TRBJ2-5 | - | - | TRBV4-3 | TGCGCCAGCAGCCAAGATCCGGGCCTCTCCGCAGAGACCCAGTACTTC | CASSQDPGLSAETQYF
TRBJ2-3 | - | - | TRBV29-1 | TGCAGCGTCACCACAGATACGCAGTATTTT | CSVTTDTQYF
TRBJ2-3 | - | TRBD2 | TRBV15 | TGTGCCACCAGCCCCTCGGGACTAGCGGGAGAGAGCACAGATACGCAGTATTTT | CATSPSGLAGESTDTQYF
TRBJ1-1 | - | - | TRBV4-3 | TGCGCCAGCAGCCAAGAGGATGTCACATATGAAGCTTTCTTT | CASSQEDVTYEAFF
TRBJ2-3 | - | TRBD1 | TRBV28 | TGTGCCAGCAGAGCCGGGACAGGGTACCCAGATACGCAGTATTTT | CASRAGTGYPDTQYF
TRBJ2-7 | few | TRBD1 | TRBV11-2 | TGTGCCAGCAGCGTGTACAGGGGGTCCACCAACTACGAGCAGTACTTC | CASSVYRGSTNYEQYF
TRBJ2-3 | many | TRBD2 | TRBV7-9 | TGTGCCAGCAGCCCACTAGCGGGGGGACGCACAGATACGCAGTATTTT | CASSPLAGGRTDTQYF
TRBJ2-1 | few | TRBD2 | TRBV12-3/TRBV12-4 | TGTGCCAGCAGTTCTATGAAGACTAGCGCCTACAATGAGCAGTTCTTC | CASSSMKTSAYNEQFF
TRBJ2-1 | - | - | TRBV9 | TGTGCCAGCAGCCCGACAAGCGTGGGTAATGAGCAGTTCTTC | CASSPTSVGNEQFF
TRBJ2-3 | few | - | TRBV11-2 | TGTGCCAGCAGCCCTCAGTTAGATACGCAGTATTTT | CASSPQLDTQYF
TRBJ2-7 | few | TRBD2 | TRBV5-1 | TGCGCCAGCAGCTTGGGACTAGCGGGAGTGAGGGAGCAGTACTTC | CASSLGLAGVREQYF
TRBJ2-2 | few | - | TRBV29-1 | TGCAGCGTTGAAAGGCGGGCGGCAGGGGTGTACACCGGGGAGCTGTTTTTT | CSVERRAAGVYTGELFF
TRBJ2-1 | - | - | TRBV5-1 | TGCGCCAGCAGCTTATACGACTCTAGCTCCTACAATGAGCAGTTCTTC | CASSLYDSSSYNEQFF
TRBJ2-7 | - | TRBD1 | TRBV20-1 | TGCAGTGCCGAGGGACAGAGGTACGAGCAGTACTTC | CSAEGQRYEQYF
TRBJ2-7 | few | - | TRBV20-1 | TGCAGTGCTAGCGAGGTACCCTACGAGCAGTACTTC | CSASEVPYEQYF
TRBJ2-3 | few | TRBD2 | TRBV20-1 | TGCAGTGCCCCCTCGGGACTAGCCTCGGATACGCAGTATTTT | CSAPSGLASDTQYF
TRBJ2-5 | few | - | TRBV28 | TGTGCCAGCAGTTTTTCCAACTTTCAAGAGACCCAGTACTTC | CASSFSNFQETQYF
TRBJ2-1 | - | - | TRBV29-1 | TGCAGCGGAGATAATAGTGACAGTTTCTCCTACAATGAGCAGTTCTTC | CSGDNSDSFSYNEQFF
TRBJ2-1 | - | TRBD2 | TRBV29-1 | TGCAGCGTCGAGACTAGCGGGAGGTTGTATGAGCAGTTCTTC | CSVETSGRLYEQFF
TRBJ2-7 | - | - | TRBV5-1 | TGCGCCAGCAGCTCGGGATCCAGGGGGGGCTACGAGCAGTACTTC | CASSSGSRGGYEQYF
TRBJ2-7 | - | TRBD1 | TRBV28 | TGTGCCAGCAGTTTCACTCCGGACAGGCGGGAGCAGTACTTC | CASSFTPDRREQYF
TRBJ2-2 | - | TRBD1 | TRBV24-1 | TGTGCCACCAGTGTCGGGACAGGGACCACCGGGGAGCTGTTTTTT | CATSVGTGTTGELFF
TRBJ2-7 | few | TRBD1 | TRBV20-1 | TGCAGTGCGACCAGGACAGGGGCCCCTTACGAGCAGTACTTC | CSATRTGAPYEQYF
TRBJ2-1 | many | TRBD1 | TRBV24-1 | TGTGCCACCAGTGATCCCCAGGGGGCGAATTACAATGAGCAGTTCTTC | CATSDPQGANYNEQFF
TRBJ2-7 | many | - | TRBV20-1 | TGCTCGTACCGGGACGGAACCTACGAGCAGTACTTC | CSYRDGTYEQYF
TRBJ2-7 | many | TRBD1 | TRBV7-9 | TGTGCCAGCAGCTTAGCGGGACAGGGTAACTCCGAGCAGTACTTC | CASSLAGQGNSEQYF
TRBJ2-7 | - | TRBD2 | TRBV10-2 | TGCGCCAGCAGTGACCCCCTAGCGGGAGTTTTCCACGAGCAGTACTTC | CASSDPLAGVFHEQYF
TRBJ2-7 | few | TRBD1 | TRBV7-2 | TGTGCCAGCAGCTTAGCTTATGTCCCCGCGGACAGGGGGGCCTACGAGCAGTACTTC | CASSLAYVPADRGAYEQYF
TRBJ2-1 | few | - | TRBV4-3 | TGCGCCAGCAGCCAAGATGTGGGGGTCAATGAGCAGTTCTTC | CASSQDVGVNEQFF
TRBJ1-1 | - | - | TRBV6-5 | TGTGCCAGCAGTTACTCGACGGCAGTGAACACTGAAGCTTTCTTT | CASSYSTAVNTEAFF
TRBJ2-3 | - | - | TRBV5-6 | TGTGCCAGCAGCTCAACTGGCGGGAGCACAGATACGCAGTATTTT | CASSSTGGSTDTQYF
TRBJ2-2 | - | - | TRBV9 | TGTGCCAGCAGCGTACTACAAACGAACACCGGGGAGCTGTTTTTT | CASSVLQTNTGELFF
TRBJ2-3 | few | - | TRBV19 | TGTGCCAGTAGTATAGCAGGGAGGAGCACAGATACGCAGTATTTT | CASSIAGRSTDTQYF
TRBJ2-3 | - | TRBD2 | TRBV20-1 | TGCAGTGCTATCCATAGCGGGACAACAGATACGCAGTATTTT | CSAIHSGTTDTQYF
TRBJ2-1 | - | TRBD2 | TRBV25-1 | TGTGCCAGCAGTGCCATAGCGGGAGGGCCGAATGAGCAGTTCTTC | CASSAIAGGPNEQFF
TRBJ2-5 | few | TRBD1 | TRBV7-6 | TGTGCCAGCAGCCCTGGACAGGGGGAAGGGACCCAGTACTTC | CASSPGQGEGTQYF